Listed below are T cell receptor beta chains from one sample, sequenced in a study of shared clonotypes between healthy human individuals. Assay used: immunoSEQ multiplex PCR; TCRdb lists only in-frame clones, some missing. The top ten clones hold under 0.3% of a sample with roughly 850,000 clones, roughly 96% of them seen once. Sequences were obtained from naive CD8+ T cells sorted from blood. All receptors derive from a man aged 25-45 years in good health. The CDR3 runs from the conserved cysteine through the conserved F or W. D genes are given only for firm matches. Part of the rows lack a size; the others show once, few, many or a class for expanded clones.

len	j_gene	d_gene	v_gene	abundance	CDR3nt	CDR3aa
16	TRBJ2-3	TRBD1	TRBV28	.	TGTGCCAGCAGAACGGGACAGGGGGTGGTCACAGATACGCAGTATTTT	CASRTGQGVVTDTQYF
16	TRBJ1-5	.	TRBV4-1	.	TGCGCCAGCAGCCCCGAGCCAGGAGGAAGCAATCAGCCCCAGCATTTT	CASSPEPGGSNQPQHF
13	TRBJ1-2	.	TRBV7-9	.	TGTGCCAGCAGCCTAAGGGACAACTATGGCTACACCTTC	CASSLRDNYGYTF
15	TRBJ2-3	.	TRBV6-1	once	TGTGCCAGCTCCACCGGGACCACAAACACAGATACGCAGTATTTT	CASSTGTTNTDTQYF
15	TRBJ2-2	TRBD1	TRBV4-1	.	TGCGCCAGCAGCCCCGGACAGGGGATCACCGGGGAGCTGTTTTTT	CASSPGQGITGELFF
16	TRBJ2-5	.	TRBV7-9	.	TGTGCCAGCAACCCCCCCGCGCTACACGGTGGGGAGACCCAGTACTTC	CASNPPALHGGETQYF
12	TRBJ2-3	.	TRBV7-9	.	TGTGCCAGCAACTGGGGCACAGATACGCAGTATTTT	CASNWGTDTQYF
18	TRBJ2-1	TRBD2	TRBV19	.	TGTGCCAGTAGTATAGGTTACCTAGCGGGAGAGAACTACAATGAGCAGTTCTTC	CASSIGYLAGENYNEQFF
13	TRBJ2-7	.	TRBV11-2	.	TGTGCCAGCAGCTTATTCCGGACCTACGAGCAGTACTTC	CASSLFRTYEQYF
16	TRBJ2-1	.	TRBV19	.	TGTGCCAGTAGCTTCGACCGGGACGCAAGAAACAATGAGCAGTTCTTC	CASSFDRDARNNEQFF
15	TRBJ1-2	.	TRBV14	.	TGTGCCAGCAGCCAAGACAGGATGGGGGCGCGTGGCTACACCTTC	CASSQDRMGARGYTF
14	TRBJ1-1	.	TRBV7-9	.	TGTGCCAGCAGCTTAGAGGGGTCAGGCACTGAAGCTTTCTTT	CASSLEGSGTEAFF
20	TRBJ2-7	TRBD2	TRBV28	.	TGTGCCAGCAGTCCATGGACACTCCGACTAGCGGGAGGGCCCTCCTACGAGCAGTACTTC	CASSPWTLRLAGGPSYEQYF
13	TRBJ2-3	.	TRBV27	.	TGTGCCAGCTCCGGGATCCGCACAGATACGCAGTATTTT	CASSGIRTDTQYF
14	TRBJ2-7	TRBD2	TRBV10-1	.	TGCGCCAGCAGTGCCGGGGACTATGGTTACGAGCAGTACTTC	CASSAGDYGYEQYF
15	TRBJ2-2	TRBD1	TRBV5-4	.	TGTGCCAGCAGCTTCGGGACAGGGAACACCGGGGAGCTGTTTTTT	CASSFGTGNTGELFF
12	TRBJ2-7	.	TRBV29-1	.	TGCAGCGTTGTTCTATCCGGCTACGAGCAGTACTTC	CSVVLSGYEQYF
13	TRBJ2-7	TRBD1	TRBV7-6	.	TGTGCCAGCAGCTTGACAGGGAGTGACGAGCAGTACTTC	CASSLTGSDEQYF
13	TRBJ2-5	TRBD2	TRBV7-9	.	TGTGCCACCGGGCTAGCGGGAGTAGAGACCCAGTACTTC	CATGLAGVETQYF
16	TRBJ2-5	.	TRBV5-4	.	TGTGCCAGCAGCAGGGGGGCGGGAAACTACCAAGAGACCCAGTACTTC	CASSRGAGNYQETQYF
12	TRBJ2-7	.	TRBV7-9	.	TGTGCCAGCAGCTCCGCAGCCTACGAGCAGTACTTC	CASSSAAYEQYF
13	TRBJ1-5	.	TRBV28	.	TGTGCCAGCAGTTTTCCCGGGAATCAGCCCCAGCATTTT	CASSFPGNQPQHF
15	TRBJ2-2	.	TRBV7-2	.	TGTGCCAGCAGCTTATCGCCAGGCGTAACCGGGGAGCTGTTTTTT	CASSLSPGVTGELFF
11	TRBJ1-2	.	TRBV5-4	.	TGTGCCAGCGGCAGGGACTATGGCTACACCTTC	CASGRDYGYTF
14	TRBJ1-2	.	TRBV4-1	.	TGCGCCAGCAGCCAAGTGGGGGCTGTCTATGGCTACACCTTC	CASSQVGAVYGYTF
11	TRBJ1-2	.	TRBV10-2	.	TGCGCCAGCACTAACAACGACGGCTACACCTTC	CASTNNDGYTF
14	TRBJ2-2	.	TRBV4-1	.	TGCGCCAGCAGCCAAGAGAAGAACACCGGGGAGCTGTTTTTT	CASSQEKNTGELFF
16	TRBJ2-1	TRBD2	TRBV13	.	TGTGCCAGCAGCGAGCAGACTAGCGGCTCCTACAATGAGCAGTTCTTC	CASSEQTSGSYNEQFF
15	TRBJ2-1	.	TRBV18	once	TGTGCCAGCTCACCACCCCCGGGCTCCTACAATGAGCAGTTCTTC	CASSPPPGSYNEQFF
14	TRBJ1-2	.	TRBV19	.	TGTGCCAGTACCTCACTCGGCAGCAACTATGGCTACACCTTC	CASTSLGSNYGYTF
17	TRBJ2-1	TRBD2	TRBV5-1	once	TGCGCCAGCAGCTTGGCGTGGGAGGGCCCTTCCTACAATGAGCAGTTCTTC	CASSLAWEGPSYNEQFF
16	TRBJ2-3	.	TRBV4-1	.	TGCGCCAGCAGCCGGACTGTCGACAGTTTCACAGATACGCAGTATTTT	CASSRTVDSFTDTQYF
15	TRBJ2-2	TRBD1	TRBV7-9	.	TGTGCCAACCCCAAGACAGGGGGCATATTGGGGGAGCTGTTTTTT	CANPKTGGILGELFF
15	TRBJ2-5	.	TRBV6-1	.	TGTGCCAGCAGTGTGCTGGGGGACACCCAAGAGACCCAGTACTTC	CASSVLGDTQETQYF
12	TRBJ1-1	.	TRBV29-1	.	TGCAGCGTTGAAGCGGGGGGACCTGAAGCTTTCTTT	CSVEAGGPEAFF
13	TRBJ2-7	.	TRBV19	once	TGTGCCAGTAGTATCAATCGGCGTGGCGAGCAGTACTTC	CASSINRRGEQYF